This entry lists 25 T cell receptor beta chains sequenced from one sample in a study of shared clonotypes between healthy human individuals. The repertoire was sequenced with immunoSEQ multiplex PCR; TCRdb's copy has only in-frame clones and lacks some. The sample includes roughly 1,500,000 clones, approximately 98.5% of them seen just once. Sequencing was carried out using naive CD4+ T cells sorted from blood. Sample subset: CD45RA+ positively selected. These receptors all come from a man younger than 40 in good health.

The chain has TRBV2 and TRBJ1-5; 10 bases are shared with TRBD1. Germline CDR1 and CDR2: SNHLY and FYNNEI. The V gene end was trimmed by 4 bases and the J gene end by 11 bases; junction bases not matched to a gene: 8. The CDR3 spans 14 residues. DNA of the CDR3: TGTGCCAGCAGTGGGGACAGGGGAGTAGGGTCCCAGCATTTT. Residues: CASSGDRGVGSQHF.

In this sample, this clone turned up once. V is TRBV9 and J is TRBJ2-3, with 8 bases identical to TRBD2. With 0 bases clipped from V and 4 bases from J, the junction kept 7 bases outside the gene matches. This CDR3 contains 16 residues. The germline V gene encodes CDR1 SGDLS and CDR2 YYNGEE. CDR3 sequence reads: CASSVAQSGSSDTQYF. DNA of the CDR3: TGTGCCAGCAGCGTAGCTCAAAGCGGGAGTTCAGATACGCAGTATTTT.

The chain combines TRBV18 with TRBJ2-3, with a possible D match to TRBD1 (6 bases). Germline CDR1 reads KGHSH; CDR2 reads LQKENI. V lost 3 bases and J 3 bases, leaving 22 bases between the germline ends. This CDR3 contains 18 residues. DNA for the CDR3: TGTGCCAGCTCACCGCTCGTGTTAGCCGGGACAAGGACAGATACGCAGTATTTT. This sequence encodes CASSPLVLAGTRTDTQYF.

The rearrangement uses TRBV19 and TRBJ2-2, with D possibly matching TRBD2 (5 bases). This CDR3 region has 15 residues. Trimming left V 3 bases short and J 2 bases short, with 10 bases between. The germline V gene has CDR1 LNHDA and CDR2 SQIVND (reference sequence). The CDR3 bases are TGTGCCAGTAGTATGAGCGGAGTAAACACCGGGGAGCTGTTTTTT. It encodes CASSMSGVNTGELFF.

The chain has TRBV30 and TRBJ2-7; 11 bases align to TRBD1. Germline-derived CDR1 and CDR2 are GTSNPN and SVGIG (reference sequence). J was trimmed by 11 bases and V by 5 bases; bases with no gene match: 14. The CDR3 contains 14 residues. CDR3 DNA: TGTGCCTGGGCGGGACAGGGGGGCTCTGGGATAAAGTACTTC. Translated, it gives CAWAGQGGSGIKYF.

CDR3 DNA: TGTGCCAGCAGTGCGAGGGCCAAGGGGTGGGGTGAGCAGTTCTTC. Its protein is CASSARAKGWGEQFF. J is TRBJ2-1 and V is TRBV28; D assignment may be TRBD1 or TRBD2 (5 bases each). V lost 5 bases and J 9 bases, leaving 20 bases between the germline ends. The length of the CDR3 is 15 residues. Looked up from germline, CDR1 is MDHEN and CDR2 is SYDVKM.

CDR3 loop: CASRPGDPNYGYTF. In nucleotides, the CDR3 is TGTGCCAGCAGACCGGGGGATCCTAACTATGGCTACACCTTC. The chain recombines TRBV7-9 with TRBJ1-2; a weak D match, TRBD1 (5 bases). Trimming removed 6 bases from V and 0 bases from J, with 11 bases in between. The CDR3 spans 14 residues. CDR1 is SEHNR, CDR2 FQNEAQ, per germline (reference sequence).

This sequence joins TRBV15 and TRBJ2-7, with a tentative D call TRBD2 (6 bases). Per the germline V gene, CDR1 is LNHNV and CDR2 is YYDKDF (reference sequence). Trimming pared 5 bases from V and 3 bases from J, leaving 20 bases between. This CDR3 has 16 residues. The CDR3 DNA reads TGTGCCACCAGCGCACACTTGCGGGACGGAAACTACGAGCAGTACTTC. This translates into CATSAHLRDGNYEQYF.

V gene TRBV10-3 combines with J gene TRBJ1-2; 8 positions agree with TRBD1. The ends lost 6 bases at V and 1 base at J; junction bases unmatched: 4. The CDR3 contains 14 residues. In germline, CDR1 is ENHRY, CDR2 SYGVKD. CDR3 amino acids: CAISRDRNNYGYTF. The CDR3 DNA reads TGTGCCATCAGCCGGGACAGGAATAACTATGGCTACACCTTC.

CDR3 sequence: CASSFLDSSHEQYF. The CDR3 DNA sequence: TGTGCCAGTAGTTTCCTGGACAGTTCCCACGAGCAGTACTTC. This rearrangement joins TRBV19 to TRBJ2-7; D may be TRBD1 (6 bases). V was trimmed by 5 bases and J by 5 bases, leaving 16 bases between them. The CDR3 is 14 residues long. The V gene's germline CDR1 is LNHDA and CDR2 SQIVND (reference sequence).

The chain joins TRBV28 to TRBJ2-7; D not resolved. V was pared by 5 bases and J by 3 bases, with 17 bases between. The CDR3 loop spans 15 amino acids. CDR1 MDHEN and CDR2 SYDVKM come from the germline V gene. CDR3 protein: CASSLIRTVNYEQYF. The CDR3 DNA reads as TGTGCCAGCAGTCTAATCCGGACGGTAAACTACGAGCAGTACTTC.

The chain employs TRBV2 and TRBJ2-7, with D hard to call. Germline CDR1 reads SNHLY; CDR2 reads FYNNEI. The V gene lost 0 bases and the J gene lost 9 bases, with 18 bases spanning the gap. The CDR3 has 15 amino acids. In DNA form, the CDR3 reads TGTGCCAGCAGTGAAGCAGGGCAGTCCGCTTTACGGCAGTACTTC. This sequence encodes CASSEAGQSALRQYF.

Regarding this clone: Other DNA sequences in the sample encode the same CDR3. DNA of the CDR3: TGTGCCAGCAGCCCAGGACGGTCAAATGAAAAACTGTTTTTT. It encodes CASSPGRSNEKLFF. The chain employs TRBV7-9 and TRBJ1-4, with D unresolved. The CDR3 loop spans 14 amino acids. The germline CDR1 and CDR2 sequences are SEHNR and FQNEAQ (reference sequence). Trimming removed 5 bases from V and 5 bases from J, with 12 bases in between.

This rearrangement joins TRBV5-4 to TRBJ2-1, with D possibly TRBD2 on 5 matching bases. CDR3 size: 16 residues. V lost 5 bases to trimming and J lost 0 bases, with 15 bases between them. CDR1 is SGHNT and CDR2 is YYREEE in the germline V gene (reference sequence). CDR3: CASSGVLGSSYNEQFF. The CDR3 DNA reads TGTGCCAGCAGTGGTGTTTTGGGGAGCTCCTACAATGAGCAGTTCTTC.

V usage is TRBV14 and J usage is TRBJ2-1, with a weak D call TRBD2 (5 bases). Per germline, CDR1 SGHDN and CDR2 FVKESK. This CDR3 contains 17 residues. V was clipped by 1 base and J by 4 bases, with 17 bases between them. This CDR3 is CASSQGRRRARYNEQFF. The CDR3, as DNA: TGTGCCAGCAGCCAAGGCAGGAGGCGGGCCCGTTACAATGAGCAGTTCTTC.

The chain joins TRBV28 to TRBJ2-7; the match to TRBD1 covers 7 bases. Germline lookup yields CDR1 MDHEN and CDR2 SYDVKM. The J segment lost 5 bases and the V segment lost 6 bases, leaving 13 bases of the junction unmatched. The CDR3 extends over 15 amino acids. Here the CDR3 DNA reads TGTGCCAGCAGCACCCCGACAGGGAGTGTGAACGAGCAGTACTTC. This sequence encodes CASSTPTGSVNEQYF.

As regards this clone: The same CDR3 arises from other DNA sequences in this sample as well. The V and J genes are TRBV7-9 and TRBJ2-1; TRBD2 matches 13 bases. CDR1 is SEHNR and CDR2 is FQNEAQ in the germline V gene (reference sequence). The J segment lost 0 bases and the V segment lost 3 bases, leaving 2 bases of the junction unmatched. This CDR3 contains 17 residues. The DNA of the CDR3 is TGTGCCAGCAGCTTCAGGACTAGCGGGAGCTCCTACAATGAGCAGTTCTTC. This translates into CASSFRTSGSSYNEQFF. The full variable domain, its missing parts supplied by reference TRBV7-9 and TRBJ2-1, is DTGVSQNPRHKITKRGQNVTFRCDPISEHNRLYWYRQTLGQGPEFLTYFQNEAQLEKSRLLSDRFSAERPKGSFSTLEIQRTEQGDSAMYLCASSFRTSGSSYNEQFFGPGTRLTVL.

The chain recombines TRBV27 with TRBJ2-2; D is ambiguous. Germline V CDR1 and CDR2: MNHEY, SMNVEV (reference sequence). CDR3 length equals 14 residues. The V end was cut by 0 bases, the J end by 5 bases, with 7 bases between. The CDR3 spells CASSLSIGTGELFF. CDR3 sequence (DNA): TGTGCCAGCAGTTTATCGATTGGAACCGGGGAGCTGTTTTTT.

This chain uses TRBV7-2 with TRBJ2-5; D might be TRBD1 or TRBD2, each matching 7 bases. The CDR3 is 16 amino acids. The germline V gene encodes CDR1 SGHTA and CDR2 FQGNSA. Trimming took off 3 bases at V and 3 bases at J, with 17 bases between the two ends. CDR3 region: CASSLFDRAGEETQYF. DNA for the CDR3: TGTGCCAGCAGCTTGTTCGACAGGGCGGGGGAAGAGACCCAGTACTTC.

The genes are TRBV7-9 and TRBJ2-3; 12 bases map to TRBD2. V lost 5 bases and J lost 4; bases outside the gene matches: 10. In germline, CDR1 is SEHNR, CDR2 FQNEAQ (reference sequence). CDR3 length equals 17 residues. The CDR3 bases are TGTGCCAGCAGCCCAGGAGCTAGCGGGAGGGCTTCAGATACGCAGTATTTT. Encoded protein: CASSPGASGRASDTQYF.

The V and J genes are TRBV5-4 and TRBJ2-1; tentative D call: TRBD2 (6 bases). Germline lookup yields CDR1 SGHNT and CDR2 YYREEE (reference sequence). V was shortened by 0 bases and J by 4 bases, with 14 bases between the two germline ends. The CDR3 is made up of 16 amino acids. In DNA form, the CDR3 reads TGTGCCAGCAGCTTGGTGGTCCAGCGGGCTTACAATGAGCAGTTCTTC. Translating gives CASSLVVQRAYNEQFF.

The chain carries TRBV28 and TRBJ2-7; D not resolved. This CDR3 is built from 13 residues. Germline V gene data show CDR1 as MDHEN and CDR2 as SYDVKM. Trimming left V 5 bases short and J 4 bases short, with 12 bases between. CDR3: CASSKKRSYEQYF. In DNA form, the CDR3 reads TGTGCCAGCAGTAAGAAGAGGAGTTACGAGCAGTACTTC. Complete variable domain (other parts from reference TRBV28 and TRBJ2-7): DVKVTQSSRYLVKRTGEKVFLECVQDMDHENMFWYRQDPGLGLRLIYFSYDVKMKEKGDIPEGYSVSREKKERFSLILESASTNQTSMYLCASSKKRSYEQYFGPGTRLTVT.

The sample holds one count of this clone. J is TRBJ2-6 and V is TRBV5-1, with 9 positions matching TRBD2. V trimming: 3 bases; J trimming: 0 bases; junction bases outside the gene matches: 7. Looked up from germline, CDR1 is SGHRS and CDR2 is YFSETQ. CDR3 length: 18 amino acids. The DNA for the CDR3 is TGCGCCAGCAGCTACACTAGCGGGCTGGGCTCTGGGGCCAACGTCCTGACTTTC. This codes for CASSYTSGLGSGANVLTF.

The chain links TRBV6-1 to TRBJ2-7, with 7 bases aligning to TRBD1. The CDR3 runs to 15 residues. Trimming took 4 bases from V and 1 from J; bases not matched to a gene: 7. Germline-derived CDR1 and CDR2 are MNHNS and SASEGT. CDR3 nucleotides: TGTGCCAGCAGTGGGATGGACAGGTTGTCCTACGAGCAGTACTTC. Encoded protein: CASSGMDRLSYEQYF.

The chain is built from TRBV27 and TRBJ2-7, with TRBD2 matching 7 bases. This CDR3 has 16 amino acids. Germline V gene sequence: CDR1 MNHEY, CDR2 SMNVEV (reference sequence). V shed 8 bases, J shed 1 base, and the junction held 14 bases outside the gene matches. The DNA of the CDR3 is TGTGCCAGCTCCTTTCTTCGGGCTAGCGGTTCCTACGAGCAGTACTTC. Amino acids: CASSFLRASGSYEQYF.